The sequence of this TCR beta chain was determined in a study of T cells after yellow fever vaccination. Notes on the study in general: Abundant bulk-derived clonotypes could contaminate FACS-sorted repertoires. On re-exposure, the response was weaker but peaked faster, at day 5 versus 15.

The CDR3 loop spans 12 amino acids. Germline loops: CDR1 DFQATT, CDR2 SNEGSKA (reference sequence). V dropped 4 bases and J dropped 4 bases, with 8 bases sitting between them. As TCR cDNA was made by 5'RACE template switching, a universal primer site and UMIs were added. Each CDR3 protein is one row after TCRdb ran MiXCR on the 5' RACE reads. Of 620,000 or so distinct CDR3 sequences in the sample, 10% to 15% are singletons; the top ten hold more than 13%. This clonotype was observed at least ten times. Its antigen is not identified. This receptor was taken from a man aged 25 to 40 who received the YFV17D yellow fever vaccine. The chain combines TRBV20-1 with TRBJ1-5; the D is unclear. The sequenced sample was PBMCs, obtained on the day of the yellow fever booster vaccination. CDR3 sequence reads: CSAIGLNQPQHF. Here the CDR3 DNA reads TGCAGTGCTATCGGGCTGAATCAGCCCCAGCATTTT.